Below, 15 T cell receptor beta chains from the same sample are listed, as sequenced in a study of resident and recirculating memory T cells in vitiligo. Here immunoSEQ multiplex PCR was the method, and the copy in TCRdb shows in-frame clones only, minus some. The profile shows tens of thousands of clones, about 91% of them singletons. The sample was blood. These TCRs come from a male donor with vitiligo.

The CDR3 protein is CASRGGQPGNTIYF. CDR3 DNA sequence: TGTGCCAGCAGGGGGGGGCAACCAGGAAACACCATATATTTT. The rearrangement joins TRBV28 to TRBJ1-3; D is perhaps TRBD1 (6 bases). The V end was cut by 6 bases, the J end by 4 bases, with 13 bases between. The CDR3 contains 14 residues. In germline, CDR1 is MDHEN, CDR2 SYDVKM.

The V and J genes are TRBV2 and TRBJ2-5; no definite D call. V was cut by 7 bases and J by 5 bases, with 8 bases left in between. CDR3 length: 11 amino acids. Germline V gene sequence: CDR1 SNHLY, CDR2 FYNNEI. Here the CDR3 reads CASNYWETQYF. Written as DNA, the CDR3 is TGTGCCAGCAATTACTGGGAGACCCAGTACTTC.

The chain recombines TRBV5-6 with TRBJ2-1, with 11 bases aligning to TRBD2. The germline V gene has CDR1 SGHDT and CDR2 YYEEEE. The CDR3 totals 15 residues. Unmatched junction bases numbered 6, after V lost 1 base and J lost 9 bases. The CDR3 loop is CASSLLGLAGGEQFF. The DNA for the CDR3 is TGTGCCAGCAGCTTGCTGGGGCTAGCGGGAGGTGAGCAGTTCTTC.

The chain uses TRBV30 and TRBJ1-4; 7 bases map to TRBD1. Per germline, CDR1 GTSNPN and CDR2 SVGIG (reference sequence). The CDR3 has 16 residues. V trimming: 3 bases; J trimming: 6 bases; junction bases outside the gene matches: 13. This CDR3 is CAWSRGIFYMDEKLFF. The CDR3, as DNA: TGTGCCTGGAGCAGGGGGATATTTTATATGGATGAAAAACTGTTTTTT.

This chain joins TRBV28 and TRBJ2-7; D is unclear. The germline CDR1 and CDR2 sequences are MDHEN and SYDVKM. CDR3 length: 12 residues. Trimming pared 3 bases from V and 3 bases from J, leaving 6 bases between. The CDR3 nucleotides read TGTGCCAGCAGTTTCGTCGGCTACGAGCAGTACTTC. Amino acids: CASSFVGYEQYF.

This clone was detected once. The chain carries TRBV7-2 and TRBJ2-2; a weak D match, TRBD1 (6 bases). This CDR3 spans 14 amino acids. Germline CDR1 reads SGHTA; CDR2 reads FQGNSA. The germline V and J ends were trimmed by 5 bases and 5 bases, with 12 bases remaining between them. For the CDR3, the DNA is TGTGCCAGCAGCAACAGGGCGAGGACCGGGGAGCTGTTTTTT. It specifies CASSNRARTGELFF.

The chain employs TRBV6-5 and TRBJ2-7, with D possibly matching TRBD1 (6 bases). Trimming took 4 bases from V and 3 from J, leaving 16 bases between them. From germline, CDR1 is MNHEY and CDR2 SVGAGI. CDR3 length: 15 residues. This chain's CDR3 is CASSSPETGYYEQYF. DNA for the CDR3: TGTGCCAGCAGTTCCCCCGAGACAGGATACTACGAGCAGTACTTC.

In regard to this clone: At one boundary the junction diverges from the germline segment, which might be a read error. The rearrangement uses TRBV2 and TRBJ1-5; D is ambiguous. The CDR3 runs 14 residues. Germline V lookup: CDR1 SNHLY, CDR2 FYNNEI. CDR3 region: CASSQALSNQPQHF. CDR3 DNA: TGTGCCAGCAGTCAAGCCCTCAGCAATCAGCCCCAGCATTTT.

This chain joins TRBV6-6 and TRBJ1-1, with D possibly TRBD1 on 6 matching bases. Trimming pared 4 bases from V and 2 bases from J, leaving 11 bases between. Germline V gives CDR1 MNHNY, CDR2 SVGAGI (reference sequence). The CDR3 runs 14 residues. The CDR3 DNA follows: TGTGCCAGCAGTTCACGACAGGATAACACTGAAGCTTTCTTT. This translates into CASSSRQDNTEAFF.

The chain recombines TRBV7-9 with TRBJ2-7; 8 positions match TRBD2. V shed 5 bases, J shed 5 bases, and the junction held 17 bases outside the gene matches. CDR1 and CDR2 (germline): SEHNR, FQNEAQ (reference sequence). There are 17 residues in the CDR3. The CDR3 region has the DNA TGTGCCAGCAGCCTACCCCCGACTAGCCGGGAGGGTCACGAGCAGTACTTC. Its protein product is CASSLPPTSREGHEQYF. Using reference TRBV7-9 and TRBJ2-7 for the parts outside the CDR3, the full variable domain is DTGVSQNPRHKITKRGQNVTFRCDPISEHNRLYWYRQTLGQGPEFLTYFQNEAQLEKSRLLSDRFSAERPKGSFSTLEIQRTEQGDSAMYLCASSLPPTSREGHEQYFGPGTRLTVT.

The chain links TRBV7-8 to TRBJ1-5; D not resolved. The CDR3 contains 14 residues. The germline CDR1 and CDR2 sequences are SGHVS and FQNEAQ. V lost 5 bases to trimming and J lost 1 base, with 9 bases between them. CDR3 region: CASSREASNQPQHF. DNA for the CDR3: TGTGCCAGCAGCCGGGAGGCAAGCAATCAGCCCCAGCATTTT. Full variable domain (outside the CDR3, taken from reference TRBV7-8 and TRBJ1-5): GAGVSQSPRYKVAKRGQDVALRCDPISGHVSLFWYQQALGQGPEFLTYFQNEAQLDKSGLPSDRFFAERPEGSVSTLKIQRTQQEDSAVYLCASSREASNQPQHFGDGTRLSIL.

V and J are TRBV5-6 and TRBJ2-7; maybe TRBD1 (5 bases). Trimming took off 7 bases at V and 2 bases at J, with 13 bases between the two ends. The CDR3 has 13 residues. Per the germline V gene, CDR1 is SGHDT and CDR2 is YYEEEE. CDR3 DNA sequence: TGTGCCAGCGGATTGGACACCCCCTACGAGCAGTACTTC. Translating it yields CASGLDTPYEQYF.

The CDR3: CASSPGIGTEQFF. The CDR3 bases are TGTGCCAGCTCACCGGGAATCGGGACAGAGCAGTTCTTC. The chain is built from TRBV18 and TRBJ2-1; possible D gene TRBD1, 6 bases. CDR3 size: 13 residues. Germline V gene lookup returns CDR1 KGHSH and CDR2 LQKENI. V lost 3 bases to trimming and J lost 10 bases, with 13 bases between them.

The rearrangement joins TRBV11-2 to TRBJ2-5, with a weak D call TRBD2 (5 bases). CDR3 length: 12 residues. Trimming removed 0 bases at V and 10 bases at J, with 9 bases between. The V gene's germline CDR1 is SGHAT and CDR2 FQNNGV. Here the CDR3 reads CASSLDRTSQYF. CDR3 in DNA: TGTGCCAGCAGCTTAGATCGAACTAGCCAGTACTTC. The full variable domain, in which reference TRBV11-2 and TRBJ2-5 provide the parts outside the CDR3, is EAGVAQSPRYKIIEKRQSVAFWCNPISGHATLYWYQQILGQGPKLLIQFQNNGVVDDSQLPKDRFSAERLKGVDSTLKIQPAKLEDSAVYLCASSLDRTSQYFGPGTRLLVL.

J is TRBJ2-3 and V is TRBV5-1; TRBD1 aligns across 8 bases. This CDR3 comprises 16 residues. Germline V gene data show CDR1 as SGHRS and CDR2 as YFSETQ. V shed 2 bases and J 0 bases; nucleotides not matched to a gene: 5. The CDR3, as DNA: TGCGCCAGCAGCTTCCAAGGACAGGGTAGCACAGATACGCAGTATTTT. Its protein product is CASSFQGQGSTDTQYF.